This T cell receptor (beta chain) was profiled in a study of T cells in Graves' hyperthyroidism and ophthalmopathy. This CDR3 contains 16 residues. Germline V gives CDR1 SGHRS, CDR2 YFSETQ. The V and J ends lost 4 bases and 1 base respectively, with 14 bases between them. This clonotype was seen many times. RNA transcripts gave rise to amplified TCR beta CDR3 regions. Initially, a first-round RT-PCR of the TCR CDR3 employed the HTBI primer set. TCRdb reprocessed the multiplex PCR reads via MiXCR and lists one record per CDR3 protein. Counted here are approximately 300,000 distinct CDR3 sequences, 16% occurring once; the ten biggest clones make up around 34%.

Sequencing was carried out using blood. This clonotype was sampled from a man between 25 and 39 years old with Graves' hyperthyroidism. The V gene is TRBV5-1, the J gene TRBJ2-2, with D possibly TRBD1 on 6 matching bases. The CDR3 protein is CASSIRDTLNTGELFF. Here the CDR3 DNA reads TGCGCCAGCAGCATCCGGGACACATTGAACACCGGGGAGCTGTTTTTT. Looking up the rest from reference TRBV5-1 and TRBJ2-2 gives the full variable domain: KAGVTQTPRYLIKTRGQQVTLSCSPISGHRSVSWYQQTPGQGLQFLFEYFSETQRNKGNFPGRFSGRQFSNSRSEMNVSTLELGDSALYLCASSIRDTLNTGELFFGEGSRLTVL.